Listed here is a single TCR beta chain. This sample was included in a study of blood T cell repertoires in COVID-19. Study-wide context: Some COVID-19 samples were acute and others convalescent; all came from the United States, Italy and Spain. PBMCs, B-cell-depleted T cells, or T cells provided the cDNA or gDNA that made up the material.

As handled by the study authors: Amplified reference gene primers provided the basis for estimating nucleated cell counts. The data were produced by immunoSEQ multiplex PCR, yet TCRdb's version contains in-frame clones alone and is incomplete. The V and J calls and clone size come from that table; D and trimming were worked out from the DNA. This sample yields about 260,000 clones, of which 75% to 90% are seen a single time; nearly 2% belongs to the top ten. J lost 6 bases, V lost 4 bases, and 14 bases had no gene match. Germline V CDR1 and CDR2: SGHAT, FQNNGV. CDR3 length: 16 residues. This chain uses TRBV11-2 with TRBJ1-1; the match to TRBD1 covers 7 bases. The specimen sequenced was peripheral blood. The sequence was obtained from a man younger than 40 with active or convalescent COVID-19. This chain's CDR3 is CASSSLGGRGGAEAFF. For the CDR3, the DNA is TGTGCCAGCAGCTCACTCGGAGGGAGAGGGGGCGCTGAAGCTTTCTTT. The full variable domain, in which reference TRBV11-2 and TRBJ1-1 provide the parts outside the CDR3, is EAGVAQSPRYKIIEKRQSVAFWCNPISGHATLYWYQQILGQGPKLLIQFQNNGVVDDSQLPKDRFSAERLKGVDSTLKIQPAKLEDSAVYLCASSSLGGRGGAEAFFGQGTRLTVV.